These 18 T cell receptor beta chains were sequenced from one sample in a study of PD-L1 blockade in urothelial cancer. Measured with immunoSEQ multiplex PCR; TCRdb has only the in-frame clones, and not every one. This table holds around 40,000 clones, around four fifths found once. Sequenced here: PBMCs, sampled around atezolizumab (anti-PD-L1) treatment. The origin of the receptors is a man aged 55 to 70 with urothelial cancer.

This clone was counted only a few times. The chain has TRBV28 and TRBJ1-3; 9 bases map to TRBD1. The CDR3 runs to 16 residues. Germline loops: CDR1 MDHEN, CDR2 SYDVKM. V shed 2 bases and J 2 bases; nucleotides not matched to a gene: 4. In nucleotides, the CDR3 is TGTGCCAGCAGTTTACTTGGGACAGGGCCTGGAAACACCATATATTTT. Translating gives CASSLLGTGPGNTIYF.

The V call is TRBV30, the J call TRBJ1-4, with a weak D call TRBD1 (5 bases). This CDR3 comprises 13 residues. V shed 5 bases and J shed 8 bases, with 15 bases lying between them. Germline V gives CDR1 GTSNPN, CDR2 SVGIG (reference sequence). The CDR3 protein is CAWEAGGTEKLFF. CDR3 nucleotide sequence: TGTGCCTGGGAGGCGGGGGGGACGGAAAAACTGTTTTTT.

The chain links TRBV4-2 to TRBJ1-1; D uncertain. Germline V gene sequence: CDR1 LGHNA, CDR2 YNFKEQ. The ends were cut back, 6 bases at V and 4 bases at J, with 9 bases in the middle. The CDR3 length is 12 residues. The CDR3 DNA reads as TGTGCCAGCAGATACGGAGGCACTGAAGCTTTCTTT. Residues: CASRYGGTEAFF.

The gene calls are TRBV7-6 and TRBJ2-1, with 11 bases fitting TRBD2. The junction had 10 bases not matched to a gene; V was cut back by 5 bases and J by 7 bases. This CDR3 has 16 residues. CDR1 and CDR2 from the germline V gene are SGHVS and FNYEAQ. This CDR3 is CASSPGTSGDLNEQFF. The DNA for the CDR3 is TGTGCCAGCAGCCCAGGGACTAGCGGCGATTTGAATGAGCAGTTCTTC.

This clone is classed as medium-sized (0.01 to 0.1%). This chain joins TRBV2 and TRBJ1-6; D remains unclear. V lost 3 bases, J lost 0 bases, and 12 bases lay in between. This CDR3 is built from 17 residues. In germline, CDR1 is SNHLY, CDR2 FYNNEI. CDR3 sequence (DNA): TGTGCCAGCAGTGACCCACCAGGTAGCTCCTATAATTCACCCCTCCACTTT. Amino acids: CASSDPPGSSYNSPLHF.

J is TRBJ2-7 and V is TRBV29-1; the match to TRBD1 covers 7 bases. The CDR3 totals 13 residues. Germline V CDR1 and CDR2: SQVTM, ANQGSEA. Germline trimming cut 6 bases from V and 2 bases from J; bases unmatched to any gene: 7. CDR3 residues: CSVGTAPPYEQYF. For the CDR3, the DNA is TGCAGCGTCGGGACAGCCCCTCCCTACGAGCAGTACTTC.

A single count supports this clone. The V call is TRBV5-1, the J call TRBJ2-4; tentative D call: TRBD1 (6 bases). Germline V gene lookup returns CDR1 SGHRS and CDR2 YFSETQ. V was shortened by 3 bases and J by 12 bases, with 19 bases between the two germline ends. The CDR3 length is 14 residues. CDR3 coding DNA: TGCGCCAGCAGCTCCCGACAGGCATCCCTTCATCAGTACTTC. Its translation: CASSSRQASLHQYF.

This clone was detected once. The chain employs TRBV2 and TRBJ1-2, with TRBD1 matching 7 bases. Unmatched junction bases numbered 4, after V lost 6 bases and J lost 6 bases. The length of the CDR3 is 12 residues. CDR1 and CDR2 from the germline V gene are SNHLY and FYNNEI. DNA of the CDR3: TGTGCCAGCAGGGACGACAGGGATGGCTACACCTTC. It encodes CASRDDRDGYTF. Together with reference TRBV2 and TRBJ1-2, the CDR3 gives the full variable domain: EPEVTQTPSHQVTQMGQEVILRCVPISNHLYFYWYRQILGQKVEFLVSFYNNEISEKSEIFDDQFSVERPDGSNFTLKIRSTKLEDSAMYFCASRDDRDGYTFGSGTRLTVV.

This sequence joins TRBV28 and TRBJ2-7, with TRBD2 as a possible D gene (5 bases). Germline V CDR1 and CDR2: MDHEN, SYDVKM. V lost 5 bases and J lost 2, with 10 bases in between. CDR3 length: 13 amino acids. CDR3: CASSPPGAYEQYF. CDR3 nucleotide sequence: TGTGCCAGCAGTCCCCCCGGGGCCTACGAGCAGTACTTC.

The genes are TRBV28 and TRBJ2-2; the D gene is possibly TRBD2 (6 bases). V lost 0 bases to trimming and J lost 2 bases, with 10 bases between them. CDR3 size: 16 residues. Germline loops: CDR1 MDHEN, CDR2 SYDVKM. CDR3 sequence: CASSLWGRFNTGELFF. CDR3 bases: TGTGCCAGCAGTTTATGGGGGAGGTTCAACACCGGGGAGCTGTTTTTT.

This clone was found a few times. The chain employs TRBV10-2 and TRBJ1-1; 10 nucleotides line up with TRBD1. Germline CDR1 is WSHSY and CDR2 is SAAADI. Trimming at V came to 3 bases and at J to 5 bases, leaving 6 bases not matched to a gene. The CDR3 has 15 residues. In DNA, the CDR3 is TGCGCCAGCAGTGATCGTCGGGACAGGGGTACTGAAGCTTTCTTT. Encoded protein: CASSDRRDRGTEAFF.

This sequence joins TRBV4-1 and TRBJ2-3; perhaps TRBD2 as D (6 bases). CDR1 and CDR2 from the germline V gene are MGHRA and YSYEKL. Deletions cut 4 bases from V and 0 bases from J, with 11 bases between. The CDR3 has 15 amino acids. This CDR3 is CASSRIGTSTDTQYF. The CDR3 coding sequence is TGCGCCAGCAGCCGAATAGGGACTAGCACAGATACGCAGTATTTT.

The chain links TRBV9 to TRBJ2-3; possibly TRBD2 for D (7 bases). The V gene lost 3 bases and the J gene lost 0 bases, with 20 bases spanning the gap. CDR3 length equals 18 residues. Germline loops: CDR1 SGDLS, CDR2 YYNGEE. CDR3 nucleotides: TGTGCCAGCAGCGCCCTGGGAGGGGGGGCAATTAGCACAGATACGCAGTATTTT. Amino acids: CASSALGGGAISTDTQYF.

The chain has TRBV30 and TRBJ1-1, with D possibly TRBD1 on 5 matching bases. Trimming took off 5 bases at V and 5 bases at J, with 18 bases between the two ends. The CDR3 length is 14 residues. CDR1 is GTSNPN, CDR2 SVGIG, per germline (reference sequence). CDR3 sequence (DNA): TGTGCCTGGCGACCAGGGTTGGGGGGGACTGAAGCTTTCTTT. Protein: CAWRPGLGGTEAFF.

V and J are TRBV5-1 and TRBJ2-3; 10 nucleotides align to TRBD2. This CDR3 spans 16 amino acids. The V and J ends lost 4 bases and 2 bases, in that order; junction bases with no gene match: 7. CDR1 is SGHRS, CDR2 YFSETQ, per germline. CDR3: CASSATSGAATDTQYF. The CDR3 coding sequence is TGCGCCAGCAGCGCCACTAGCGGGGCTGCCACAGATACGCAGTATTTT.

For this clone: The germline gene is not matched at one end of the junction; a read error may be the cause. The chain employs TRBV7-2 and TRBJ1-2; no firm D call. CDR1 is SGHTA and CDR2 is FQGNSA in the germline V gene. The CDR3 is 12 residues long. CDR3 in DNA: TGTGCCAGCAGCTTAGTTGACTACGGCTACACCTTC. It codes for CASSLVDYGYTF.

This chain links TRBV7-2 with TRBJ1-6; 7 nucleotides line up with TRBD1. This CDR3 has 14 residues. The J segment lost 9 bases and the V segment lost 8 bases, leaving 10 bases of the junction unmatched. CDR1 and CDR2 from the germline V gene are SGHTA and FQGNSA. The CDR3 loop reads CASGYSQGFSPLHF. DNA of the CDR3: TGTGCCAGCGGGTATTCACAGGGGTTTTCACCCCTCCACTTT.

The chain is built from TRBV6-1 and TRBJ1-4; 9 positions match TRBD1. The CDR3 extends over 14 amino acids. Germline assignment: CDR1 MNHNS and CDR2 SASEGT. V trimming: 1 base; J trimming: 8 bases; junction bases outside the gene matches: 2. The CDR3 sequence is CASSEGTGVEKLFF. For the CDR3, the DNA is TGTGCCAGCAGTGAAGGGACAGGGGTCGAAAAACTGTTTTTT.